The T cell receptor (beta chain) described here comes from a study of CXCR3-negative and CXCR3-positive naive CD8 T cells. Looked up from germline, CDR1 is LNHNV and CDR2 is YYDKDF (reference sequence). The CDR3 consists of 11 residues. Study outcomes and limitations: Comparison of naive CXCR3-negative and CXCR3-positive cells revealed similar TRBV-TRBJ usage, while memory cells differed. Naive subsets had comparable surface CD5; TCR strength was inferred from TRB CDR3 properties.

UMI-labeled 5' RACE TRB cDNA libraries were prepared from the cells. Using the 5' RACE reads, TCRdb records one entry per CDR3 protein without DNA. The sample data list around 57,000 distinct CDR3 sequences. As concerns this clonotype: The antigen remains undetermined.

The sequenced material came from memory CD8+ T cells from blood. The chain combines TRBV15 with TRBJ2-7. The TCR was taken from a human donor in good health. Some clones in this sample may be carry-over from other donors' samples. The chain's CDR3 is CATSRGAEQYF.